What follows describes a single T cell receptor beta chain. Its antigen is undetermined. Cycle 7 day 1, cycle 4 day 1, and baseline were the timepoints at which blood was sampled. This CDR3 region has 14 residues. CDR1 SGHNT and CDR2 YENEEA come from the germline V gene. Trimming took off 5 bases at V and 3 bases at J, with 12 bases between the two ends. This sample was included in a study of OX40 agonist ivuxolimab in advanced cancers. Sequencing was performed with immunoSEQ multiplex PCR; in TCRdb, only in-frame clones are kept and a portion is missing. The sample includes roughly 71,000 clones, around 84% of them seen just once. Findings and limits, study-wide: The study did not work out the antigen specificity of the expanded peripheral T cells. Dosing at 0.1 to 3.0 mg/kg was accompanied by clonal expansion of CD4+ and CD8+ blood T cells by week 6.

The sequences come from CD4+ or CD8+ T cells sorted from blood, collected in a trial of the OX40 agonist ivuxolimab. The V gene is TRBV11-3, the J gene TRBJ2-3; D gene unclear. This TCR derives from an adult with an advanced solid tumor such as melanoma, head and neck, liver or kidney cancer. The DNA for the CDR3 is TGTGCCAGCAGCCCAAGTTTAATTACAGATACGCAGTATTTT. This sequence encodes CASSPSLITDTQYF.